The rows below give T cell receptor beta chains drawn from one sample of a study of blood T cell repertoires in COVID-19. Measured with immunoSEQ multiplex PCR; TCRdb has only the in-frame clones, and not every one. The table records approximately 300,000 clones, 87% of them present only once. Specimen: PBMCs or T cells enriched from blood (not recorded which). These receptors originate from a woman in her thirties who had recovered from COVID-19. Each CDR3 is given with its conserved first and last residue. D genes are given only for firm matches. Clone size appears in some rows only: once, few, many, or a class for an expanded clone.

d_call: -
j_call: TRBJ1-5
clone_size: -
v_call: TRBV6-1
cdr3_nt: TGTGCCAGCAGTGAAGCGCCGGGGGGAGTGGGGCAGCCCCAGCATTTT
cdr3_aa: CASSEAPGGVGQPQHF

d_call: -
j_call: TRBJ2-3
clone_size: -
v_call: TRBV7-9
cdr3_nt: TGTGCCAGCAGCCTTACCGTGGGCTTTACAGATACGCAGTATTTT
cdr3_aa: CASSLTVGFTDTQYF

d_call: -
j_call: TRBJ1-2
clone_size: -
v_call: TRBV10-2
cdr3_nt: TGCGCCAGCAGGGTGGCACAGAGAGGCTACACCTTC
cdr3_aa: CASRVAQRGYTF

d_call: -
j_call: TRBJ2-1
clone_size: -
v_call: TRBV24-1
cdr3_nt: TGTGCCACCAGTCCCGGGACAAAAAATGAGCAGTTCTTC
cdr3_aa: CATSPGTKNEQFF

d_call: TRBD1
j_call: TRBJ1-2
clone_size: -
v_call: TRBV5-6
cdr3_nt: TGTGCCAGCAGAACCGGGACAGGGTTGTACTATGGCTACACCTTC
cdr3_aa: CASRTGTGLYYGYTF

d_call: TRBD1
j_call: TRBJ1-6
clone_size: -
v_call: TRBV18
cdr3_nt: TGTGCCAGCTCACAGGACAGGGGGCAATATAATTCACCCCTCCACTTT
cdr3_aa: CASSQDRGQYNSPLHF

d_call: -
j_call: TRBJ1-5
clone_size: -
v_call: TRBV6-5
cdr3_nt: TGTGCCAGCAGTTACAGGGGCGCGAATCAGCCCCAGCATTTT
cdr3_aa: CASSYRGANQPQHF

d_call: TRBD2
j_call: TRBJ2-7
clone_size: -
v_call: TRBV11-1
cdr3_nt: TGTGCCAGCAGCATCCGACTAGCTGGCGAGCAGTACTTC
cdr3_aa: CASSIRLAGEQYF

d_call: -
j_call: TRBJ2-7
clone_size: -
v_call: TRBV6-2/TRBV6-3
cdr3_nt: TGTGCCAGCAGTTATTTAGCCTCCTACGAGCAGTACTTC
cdr3_aa: CASSYLASYEQYF

d_call: TRBD1
j_call: TRBJ1-2
clone_size: once
v_call: TRBV11-2
cdr3_nt: TGTGCCAGCAGCTTGGGACAGGGTGATGGCTACACCTTC
cdr3_aa: CASSLGQGDGYTF

d_call: -
j_call: TRBJ1-1
clone_size: -
v_call: TRBV5-1
cdr3_nt: TGCGCCAGCACGGGGGGGAACACTGAAGCTTTCTTT
cdr3_aa: CASTGGNTEAFF

d_call: -
j_call: TRBJ1-1
clone_size: -
v_call: TRBV19
cdr3_nt: TGTGCCAGTTCTCCCTCCTTTACAGGGAAGACTGAAGCTTTCTTT
cdr3_aa: CASSPSFTGKTEAFF

d_call: TRBD1
j_call: TRBJ1-1
clone_size: once
v_call: TRBV7-2
cdr3_nt: TGTGCCAGCAGCTTAATCCAGGGGGCGGGCACTGAAGCTTTCTTT
cdr3_aa: CASSLIQGAGTEAFF

d_call: -
j_call: TRBJ1-1
clone_size: -
v_call: TRBV5-1
cdr3_nt: TGCGCCAGCAGGAAGGAACACAGGGATCGCGGCACTGAAGCTTTCTTT
cdr3_aa: CASRKEHRDRGTEAFF

d_call: -
j_call: TRBJ1-1
clone_size: -
v_call: TRBV12-3/TRBV12-4
cdr3_nt: TGTGCCAGCAGTTTTTACAGAGAAGCTTTCTTT
cdr3_aa: CASSFYREAFF

d_call: TRBD1
j_call: TRBJ1-2
clone_size: -
v_call: TRBV5-4
cdr3_nt: TGTGCCAGCAGCTCCACAGGGGGCGACTATGGCTACACCTTC
cdr3_aa: CASSSTGGDYGYTF

d_call: TRBD1
j_call: TRBJ2-7
clone_size: -
v_call: TRBV7-2
cdr3_nt: TGTGCCAGCAGCTTTAGTGGACAGGGGGCCCTGAGCTCCTACGAGCAGTACTTC
cdr3_aa: CASSFSGQGALSSYEQYF

d_call: -
j_call: TRBJ1-2
clone_size: -
v_call: TRBV6-5
cdr3_nt: TGTGCCAGCAGCTACGGGAGTTCTAACTATGGCTACACCTTC
cdr3_aa: CASSYGSSNYGYTF

d_call: TRBD2
j_call: TRBJ2-1
clone_size: -
v_call: TRBV11-3
cdr3_nt: TGTGCCAGCAGCTCCCGGGGACTAGGAAGTTCCTACAATGAGCAGTTCTTC
cdr3_aa: CASSSRGLGSSYNEQFF

d_call: -
j_call: TRBJ1-2
clone_size: -
v_call: TRBV7-9
cdr3_nt: TGTGCCAGCAGCTTAGGGCAGGGTGAATATGGCTACACCTTC
cdr3_aa: CASSLGQGEYGYTF

d_call: -
j_call: TRBJ1-6
clone_size: -
v_call: TRBV10-1
cdr3_nt: TGCGCCAGCAGCAAGACAGGAGAGGATTCACCCCTCCACTTT
cdr3_aa: CASSKTGEDSPLHF

d_call: -
j_call: TRBJ2-5
clone_size: -
v_call: TRBV21-1
cdr3_nt: TGTGCCAGCAGCCCAGGTAGGGCAGGGCACCAAGAGACCCAGTACTTC
cdr3_aa: CASSPGRAGHQETQYF

d_call: TRBD2
j_call: TRBJ2-5
clone_size: once
v_call: TRBV19
cdr3_nt: TGTGCCAGTACCCTAGCGGGGACGCCGAAAGAGACCCAGTACTTC
cdr3_aa: CASTLAGTPKETQYF

d_call: TRBD1
j_call: TRBJ1-1
clone_size: -
v_call: TRBV29-1
cdr3_nt: TGCAGCGCCGGGGACAGGGGGGACACTGAAGCTTTCTTT
cdr3_aa: CSAGDRGDTEAFF

d_call: -
j_call: TRBJ1-1
clone_size: few
v_call: TRBV7-9
cdr3_nt: TGTGCCAGCAGCTTCCCGACAGGATACATGAACACTGAAGCTTTCTTT
cdr3_aa: CASSFPTGYMNTEAFF

d_call: -
j_call: TRBJ2-5
clone_size: -
v_call: TRBV6-5
cdr3_nt: TGTGCCAGCAGCCAAGCCGGGAGCCGGCGAGAGACCCAGTACTTC
cdr3_aa: CASSQAGSRRETQYF

d_call: TRBD1
j_call: TRBJ1-1
clone_size: -
v_call: TRBV18
cdr3_nt: TGTGCCAGCTCACCACGGGGGGTCAGGGGGCTCGTGAACACTGAAGCTTTCTTT
cdr3_aa: CASSPRGVRGLVNTEAFF

d_call: TRBD1
j_call: TRBJ1-3
clone_size: -
v_call: TRBV29-1
cdr3_nt: TGCAGCGTCCAGGGGGCTGGAAACACCATATATTTT
cdr3_aa: CSVQGAGNTIYF

d_call: -
j_call: TRBJ1-1
clone_size: -
v_call: TRBV19
cdr3_nt: TGTGCCAGTAGTACCGCCCGGGACACCTCTCGGGGTGAAGCTTTCTTT
cdr3_aa: CASSTARDTSRGEAFF

d_call: -
j_call: TRBJ1-1
clone_size: -
v_call: TRBV27
cdr3_nt: TGTGCCAGCAAATTTGGGCAGACGAACACTGAAGCTTTCTTT
cdr3_aa: CASKFGQTNTEAFF

d_call: -
j_call: TRBJ1-1
clone_size: -
v_call: TRBV18
cdr3_nt: TGTGCCAGCTCACCAGGAAGGGGCACTGAAGCTTTCTTT
cdr3_aa: CASSPGRGTEAFF

d_call: -
j_call: TRBJ2-7
clone_size: -
v_call: TRBV30
cdr3_nt: TGTGCCTGGAGTGTATCAGGAACCTACGAGCAGTACTTC
cdr3_aa: CAWSVSGTYEQYF

d_call: TRBD2
j_call: TRBJ2-1
clone_size: -
v_call: TRBV9
cdr3_nt: TGTGCCAGCAGCGTAGTTCCCCTAGGAGCGGGGGGGATGAGTCCGCAGTTCTTC
cdr3_aa: CASSVVPLGAGGMSPQFF

d_call: TRBD1
j_call: TRBJ1-2
clone_size: -
v_call: TRBV12-5
cdr3_nt: TGTGCTAGTGGTTTGGTAGAGGGGGCCCAACTATTCGGCTACACCTTC
cdr3_aa: CASGLVEGAQLFGYTF

d_call: TRBD2
j_call: TRBJ2-5
clone_size: -
v_call: TRBV7-8
cdr3_nt: TGTGCCAGCAGCCTCGGGACTAGCGGGGGGGCTCAAGAGACCCAGTACTTC
cdr3_aa: CASSLGTSGGAQETQYF

d_call: -
j_call: TRBJ1-1
clone_size: -
v_call: TRBV11-2
cdr3_nt: TGTGCCAGCAGGGGGACACAGGGCCTGGACACTGAAGCTTTCTTT
cdr3_aa: CASRGTQGLDTEAFF

d_call: TRBD1
j_call: TRBJ1-6
clone_size: -
v_call: TRBV5-1
cdr3_nt: TGCGCCAGCAGCTTGGCCGGGACAGGGAATTCACCCCTCCACTTT
cdr3_aa: CASSLAGTGNSPLHF

d_call: -
j_call: TRBJ2-2
clone_size: -
v_call: TRBV2
cdr3_nt: TGTGCCAGCACTGGACAGAGCAGCGGGGAGCTGTTTTTT
cdr3_aa: CASTGQSSGELFF

d_call: TRBD2
j_call: TRBJ2-7
clone_size: -
v_call: TRBV9
cdr3_nt: TGTGCCAGCAGCCCGGGGGGGGACCCCTCCTACGAGCAGTACTTC
cdr3_aa: CASSPGGDPSYEQYF

d_call: -
j_call: TRBJ2-7
clone_size: -
v_call: TRBV5-4
cdr3_nt: TGTGCCAGCAGCTCGTCGGACGGGACTGACGAGCAGTACTTC
cdr3_aa: CASSSSDGTDEQYF

d_call: TRBD1
j_call: TRBJ1-1
clone_size: -
v_call: TRBV14
cdr3_nt: TGTGCCAGCAGCCGCCTTGCAGGGGGTAGCACTGAAGCTTTCTTT
cdr3_aa: CASSRLAGGSTEAFF

d_call: -
j_call: TRBJ2-1
clone_size: -
v_call: TRBV29-1
cdr3_nt: TGCAGCTCCGCGCGCTCGAGCTCCTACAATGAGCAGTTCTTC
cdr3_aa: CSSARSSSYNEQFF

d_call: -
j_call: TRBJ1-1
clone_size: -
v_call: TRBV7-9
cdr3_nt: TGTGCCAGCAGCTCTAGAGCAGGGGATGAGACTGAAGCTTTCTTT
cdr3_aa: CASSSRAGDETEAFF

d_call: TRBD1
j_call: TRBJ1-1
clone_size: -
v_call: TRBV12-3/TRBV12-4
cdr3_nt: TGTGCCAGCAGGATACAGGGGATCCCTGAAGCTTTCTTT
cdr3_aa: CASRIQGIPEAFF

d_call: TRBD1
j_call: TRBJ1-1
clone_size: -
v_call: TRBV5-1
cdr3_nt: TGCGCCAGCAGCTTATTACAGGGGGCAATGAACACTGAAGCTTTCTTT
cdr3_aa: CASSLLQGAMNTEAFF

d_call: TRBD1
j_call: TRBJ2-7
clone_size: -
v_call: TRBV5-4
cdr3_nt: TGTGCCAGCAGCCAGGACAGGTTCTCCTACGAGCAGTACTTC
cdr3_aa: CASSQDRFSYEQYF

d_call: TRBD1
j_call: TRBJ2-3
clone_size: once
v_call: TRBV5-3
cdr3_nt: TGTGCCAGAAGCGCCCGACAGGGCCGAAGCACAGATACGCAGTATTTT
cdr3_aa: CARSARQGRSTDTQYF

d_call: -
j_call: TRBJ1-4
clone_size: -
v_call: TRBV5-8
cdr3_nt: TGTGCCAGCAGCTTGCGAGGTTTTGGTGAAAAACTGTTTTTT
cdr3_aa: CASSLRGFGEKLFF

d_call: -
j_call: TRBJ1-1
clone_size: once
v_call: TRBV7-9
cdr3_nt: TGTGCCAGCAGCTTAGCCGCAGGATCCGGCACTGAAGCTTTCTTT
cdr3_aa: CASSLAAGSGTEAFF

d_call: -
j_call: TRBJ1-6
clone_size: -
v_call: TRBV9
cdr3_nt: TGTGCCAGCAGCGTAAGTCCGGATGGAGATTCACCCCTCCACTTT
cdr3_aa: CASSVSPDGDSPLHF

d_call: TRBD1
j_call: TRBJ1-4
clone_size: -
v_call: TRBV19
cdr3_nt: TGTGCCAGTAGTACGAGGACAGGAGTATATGAAAAACTGTTTTTT
cdr3_aa: CASSTRTGVYEKLFF